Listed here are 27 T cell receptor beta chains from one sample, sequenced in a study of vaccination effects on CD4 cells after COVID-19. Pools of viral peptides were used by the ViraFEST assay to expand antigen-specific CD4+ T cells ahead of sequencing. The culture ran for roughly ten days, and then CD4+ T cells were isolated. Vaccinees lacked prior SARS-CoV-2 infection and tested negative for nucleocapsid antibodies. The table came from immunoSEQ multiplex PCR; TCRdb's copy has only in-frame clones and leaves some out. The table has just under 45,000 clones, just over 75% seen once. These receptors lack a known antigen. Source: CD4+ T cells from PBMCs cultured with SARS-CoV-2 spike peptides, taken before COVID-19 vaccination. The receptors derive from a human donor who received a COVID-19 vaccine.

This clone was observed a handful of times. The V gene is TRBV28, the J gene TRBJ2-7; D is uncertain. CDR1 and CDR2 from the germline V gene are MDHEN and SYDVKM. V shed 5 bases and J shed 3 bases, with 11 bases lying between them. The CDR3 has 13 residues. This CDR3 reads CASSTPRYYEQYV. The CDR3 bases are TGTGCCAGCAGTACGCCAAGGTACTACGAGCAGTACGTC.

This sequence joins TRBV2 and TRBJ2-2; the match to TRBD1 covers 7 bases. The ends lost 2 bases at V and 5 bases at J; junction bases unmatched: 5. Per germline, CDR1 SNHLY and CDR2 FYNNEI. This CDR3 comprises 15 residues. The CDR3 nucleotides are TGTGCCAGCAGTGAATTAGGGGGCGCGACCGGGGAGCTGTTTTTT. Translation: CASSELGGATGELFF. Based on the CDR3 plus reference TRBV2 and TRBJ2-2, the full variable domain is EPEVTQTPSHQVTQMGQEVILRCVPISNHLYFYWYRQILGQKVEFLVSFYNNEISEKSEIFDDQFSVERPDGSNFTLKIRSTKLEDSAMYFCASSELGGATGELFFGEGSRLTVL.

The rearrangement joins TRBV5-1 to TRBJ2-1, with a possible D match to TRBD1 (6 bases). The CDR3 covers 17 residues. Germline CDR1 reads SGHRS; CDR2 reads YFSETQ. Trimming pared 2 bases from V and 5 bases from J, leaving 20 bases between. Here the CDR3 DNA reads TGCGCCAGCAGCTTACTACCCTCAGGGGCCGGAAACAATGAGCAGTTCTTC. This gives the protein CASSLLPSGAGNNEQFF.

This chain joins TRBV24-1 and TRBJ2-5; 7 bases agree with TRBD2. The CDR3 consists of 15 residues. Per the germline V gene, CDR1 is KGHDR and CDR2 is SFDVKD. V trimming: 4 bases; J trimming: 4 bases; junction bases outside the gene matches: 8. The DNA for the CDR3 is TGTGCCACCAGTGACCCCGGGGGGAGTGGAGAGACCCAGTACTTC. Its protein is CATSDPGGSGETQYF.

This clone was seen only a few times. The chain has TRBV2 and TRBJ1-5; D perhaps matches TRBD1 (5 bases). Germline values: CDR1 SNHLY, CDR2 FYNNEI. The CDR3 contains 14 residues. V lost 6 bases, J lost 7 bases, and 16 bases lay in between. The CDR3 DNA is TGTGCCAGCAGGCTCCCAGGGAGGCAACAGCCCCAGCATTTT. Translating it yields CASRLPGRQQPQHF.

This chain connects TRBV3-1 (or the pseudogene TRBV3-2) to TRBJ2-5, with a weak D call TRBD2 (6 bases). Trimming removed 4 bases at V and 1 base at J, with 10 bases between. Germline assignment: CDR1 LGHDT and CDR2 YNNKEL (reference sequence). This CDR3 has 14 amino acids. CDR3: CASSPPGGQETQYF. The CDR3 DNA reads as TGTGCCAGCAGCCCGCCCGGGGGCCAAGAGACCCAGTACTTC.

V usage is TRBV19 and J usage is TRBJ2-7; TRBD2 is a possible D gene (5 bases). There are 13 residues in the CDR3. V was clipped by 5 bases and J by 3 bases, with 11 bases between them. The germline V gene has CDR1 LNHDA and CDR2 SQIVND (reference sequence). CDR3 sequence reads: CASSLRENYEQYV. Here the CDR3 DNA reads TGTGCCAGTAGTTTGAGGGAAAACTACGAGCAGTACGTC.

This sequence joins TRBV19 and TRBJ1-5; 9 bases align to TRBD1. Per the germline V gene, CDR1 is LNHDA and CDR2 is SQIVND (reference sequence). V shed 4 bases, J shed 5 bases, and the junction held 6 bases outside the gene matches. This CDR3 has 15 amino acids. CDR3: CASSTTTGGYQPQHF. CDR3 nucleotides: TGTGCCAGTAGTACGACGACAGGGGGGTATCAGCCCCAGCATTTT.

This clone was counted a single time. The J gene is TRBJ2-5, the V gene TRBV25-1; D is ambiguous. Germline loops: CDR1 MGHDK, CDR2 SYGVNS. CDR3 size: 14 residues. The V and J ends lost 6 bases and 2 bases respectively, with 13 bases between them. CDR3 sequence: CASSRRALQETQYF. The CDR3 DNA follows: TGTGCCAGCAGCCGCCGGGCTTTACAAGAGACCCAGTACTTC.

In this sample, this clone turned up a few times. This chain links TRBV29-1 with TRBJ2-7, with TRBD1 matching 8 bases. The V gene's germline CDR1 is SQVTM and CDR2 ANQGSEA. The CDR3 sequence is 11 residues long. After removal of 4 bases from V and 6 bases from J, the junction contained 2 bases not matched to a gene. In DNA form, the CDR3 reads TGCAGCGTTGGTACAGGGGGCGAGCAGTACGTC. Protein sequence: CSVGTGGEQYV.

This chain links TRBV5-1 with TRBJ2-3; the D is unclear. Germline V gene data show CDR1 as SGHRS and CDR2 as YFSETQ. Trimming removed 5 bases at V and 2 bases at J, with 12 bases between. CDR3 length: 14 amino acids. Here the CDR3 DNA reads TGCGCCAGCAGTAACAAGGCCGACACAGATACGCAGTATTTT. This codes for CASSNKADTDTQYF. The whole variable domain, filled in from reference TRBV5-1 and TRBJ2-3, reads KAGVTQTPRYLIKTRGQQVTLSCSPISGHRSVSWYQQTPGQGLQFLFEYFSETQRNKGNFPGRFSGRQFSNSRSEMNVSTLELGDSALYLCASSNKADTDTQYFGPGTRLTVL.

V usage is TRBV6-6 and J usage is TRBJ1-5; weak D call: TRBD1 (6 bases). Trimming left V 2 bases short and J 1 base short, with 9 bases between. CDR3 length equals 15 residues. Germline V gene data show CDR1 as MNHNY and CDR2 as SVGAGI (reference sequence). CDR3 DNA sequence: TGTGCCAGCAGTTACGTACAGGGAAGCAATCAGCCCCAGCATTTT. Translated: CASSYVQGSNQPQHF.

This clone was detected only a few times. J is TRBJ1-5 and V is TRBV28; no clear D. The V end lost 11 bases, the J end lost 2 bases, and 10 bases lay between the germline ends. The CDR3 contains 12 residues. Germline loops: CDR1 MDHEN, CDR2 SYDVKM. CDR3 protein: CAARDGNQPQHF. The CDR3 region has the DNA TGTGCCGCACGGGATGGCAATCAGCCCCAGCATTTT.

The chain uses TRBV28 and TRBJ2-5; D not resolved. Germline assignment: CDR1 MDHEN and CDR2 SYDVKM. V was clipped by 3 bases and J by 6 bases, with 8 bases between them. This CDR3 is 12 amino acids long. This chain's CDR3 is CASSLNRQTQYF. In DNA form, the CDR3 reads TGTGCCAGCAGTTTGAATAGGCAGACCCAGTACTTC.

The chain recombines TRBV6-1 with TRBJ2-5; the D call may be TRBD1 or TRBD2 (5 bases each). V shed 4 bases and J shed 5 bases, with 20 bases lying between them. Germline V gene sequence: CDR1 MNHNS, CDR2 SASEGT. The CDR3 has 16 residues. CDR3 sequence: CASSGNRRGTEETQYF. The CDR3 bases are TGTGCCAGCAGTGGGAACCGGAGAGGGACCGAGGAGACCCAGTACTTC.

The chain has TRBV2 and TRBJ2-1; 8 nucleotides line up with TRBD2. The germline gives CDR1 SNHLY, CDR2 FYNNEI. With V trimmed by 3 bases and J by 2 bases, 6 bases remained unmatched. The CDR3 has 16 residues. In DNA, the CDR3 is TGTGCCAGCAGTGAGGGAACGGGGGGGACCTACAATGAGCAGTTCTTC. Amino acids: CASSEGTGGTYNEQFF. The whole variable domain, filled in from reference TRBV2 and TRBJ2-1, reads EPEVTQTPSHQVTQMGQEVILRCVPISNHLYFYWYRQILGQKVEFLVSFYNNEISEKSEIFDDQFSVERPDGSNFTLKIRSTKLEDSAMYFCASSEGTGGTYNEQFFGPGTRLTVL.

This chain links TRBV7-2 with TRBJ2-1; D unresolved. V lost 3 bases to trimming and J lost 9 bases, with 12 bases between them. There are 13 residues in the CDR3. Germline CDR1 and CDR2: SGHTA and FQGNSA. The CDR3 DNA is TGTGCCAGCAGCTTTAGGGATTCGAGTGAGCAGTTCTTC. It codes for CASSFRDSSEQFF. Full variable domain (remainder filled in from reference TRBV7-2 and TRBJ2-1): GAGVSQSPSNKVTEKGKDVELRCDPISGHTALYWYRQSLGQGLEFLIYFQGNSAPDKSGLPSDRFSAERTGGSVSTLTIQRTQQEDSAVYLCASSFRDSSEQFFGPGTRLTVL.

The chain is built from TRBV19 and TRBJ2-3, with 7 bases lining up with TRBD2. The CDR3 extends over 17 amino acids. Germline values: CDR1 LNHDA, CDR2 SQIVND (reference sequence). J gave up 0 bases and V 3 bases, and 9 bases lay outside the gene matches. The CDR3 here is CASSMQARGGSTDTQYF. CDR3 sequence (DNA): TGTGCCAGTAGTATGCAAGCGCGCGGGGGTAGCACAGATACGCAGTATTTT.

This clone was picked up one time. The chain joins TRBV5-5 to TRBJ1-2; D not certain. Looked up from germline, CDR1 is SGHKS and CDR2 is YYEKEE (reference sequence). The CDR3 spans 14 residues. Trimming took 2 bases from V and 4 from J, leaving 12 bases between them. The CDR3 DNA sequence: TGTGCCAGCAGCTTAACGGGGTGGTCCTATGGCTACACCTTC. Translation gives CASSLTGWSYGYTF. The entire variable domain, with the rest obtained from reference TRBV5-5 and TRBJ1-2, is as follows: DAGVTQSPTHLIKTRGQQVTLRCSPISGHKSVSWYQQVLGQGPQFIFQYYEKEERGRGNFPDRFSARQFPNYSSELNVNALLLGDSALYLCASSLTGWSYGYTFGSGTRLTVV.

The CDR3 DNA follows: TGCAGCGGTTTTGATTATGGGGAGACCCAGTACTTC. It specifies CSGFDYGETQYF. The V call is TRBV29-1, the J call TRBJ2-5; D call uncertain. Germline V CDR1 and CDR2: SQVTM, ANQGSEA. This CDR3 has 12 amino acids. Trimming stripped 7 bases from V and 5 bases from J, with 14 bases between.

The CDR3, as DNA: TGTGCCATCAGACCCGACAGCTCTCCCACTGAAGCTTTCTTT. This translates into CAIRPDSSPTEAFF. This chain links TRBV10-3 with TRBJ1-1; D might be TRBD1 (5 bases). Germline CDR1 is ENHRY and CDR2 is SYGVKD. CDR3 size: 14 residues. V lost 6 bases and J lost 4, with 15 bases in between.

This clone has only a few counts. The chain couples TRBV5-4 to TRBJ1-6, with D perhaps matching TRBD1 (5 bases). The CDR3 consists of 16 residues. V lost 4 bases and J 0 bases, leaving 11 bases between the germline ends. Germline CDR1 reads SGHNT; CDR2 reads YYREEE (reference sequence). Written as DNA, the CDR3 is TGTGCCAGCAGCCCTGGGGGGAGCTCCTATAATTCACCCCTCCACTTT. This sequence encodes CASSPGGSSYNSPLHF.

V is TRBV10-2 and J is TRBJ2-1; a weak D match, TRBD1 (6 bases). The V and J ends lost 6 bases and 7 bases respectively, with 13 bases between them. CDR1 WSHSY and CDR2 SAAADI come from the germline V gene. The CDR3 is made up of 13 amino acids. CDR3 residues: CASSMGTFNEQFF. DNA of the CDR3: TGCGCCAGCAGCATGGGGACATTTAATGAGCAGTTCTTC.

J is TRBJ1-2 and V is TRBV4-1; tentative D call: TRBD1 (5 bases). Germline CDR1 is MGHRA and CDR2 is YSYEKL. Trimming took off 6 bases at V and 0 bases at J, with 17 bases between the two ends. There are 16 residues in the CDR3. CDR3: CASRLPGTGTNYGYTF. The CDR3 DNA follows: TGCGCCAGCAGACTCCCCGGGACCGGGACTAACTATGGCTACACCTTC.

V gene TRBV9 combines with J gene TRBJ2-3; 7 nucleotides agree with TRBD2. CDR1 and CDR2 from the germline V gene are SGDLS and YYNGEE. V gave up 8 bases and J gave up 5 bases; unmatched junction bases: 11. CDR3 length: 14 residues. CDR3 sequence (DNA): TGTGCCAGTTCCGGGAGGCTCGCTGTAGATACGCAGTATTTT. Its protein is CASSGRLAVDTQYF.

In DNA form, the CDR3 reads TGTGCCTGGAGCGACAGGGGGAACTTTGGAAACACCATATATTTT. This gives the protein CAWSDRGNFGNTIYF. The chain recombines TRBV30 with TRBJ1-3, with 9 bases that match TRBD1. The CDR3 extends over 15 amino acids. V gave up 3 bases and J gave up 3 bases; unmatched junction bases: 6. Germline V lookup: CDR1 GTSNPN, CDR2 SVGIG (reference sequence).

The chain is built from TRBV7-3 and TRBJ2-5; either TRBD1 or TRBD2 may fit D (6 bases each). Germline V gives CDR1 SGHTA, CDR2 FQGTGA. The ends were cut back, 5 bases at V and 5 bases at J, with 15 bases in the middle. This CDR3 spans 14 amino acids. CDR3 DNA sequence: TGTGCCAGCAGCGAAGGAGGGGGTTTGGAGACCCAGTACTTC. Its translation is CASSEGGGLETQYF.